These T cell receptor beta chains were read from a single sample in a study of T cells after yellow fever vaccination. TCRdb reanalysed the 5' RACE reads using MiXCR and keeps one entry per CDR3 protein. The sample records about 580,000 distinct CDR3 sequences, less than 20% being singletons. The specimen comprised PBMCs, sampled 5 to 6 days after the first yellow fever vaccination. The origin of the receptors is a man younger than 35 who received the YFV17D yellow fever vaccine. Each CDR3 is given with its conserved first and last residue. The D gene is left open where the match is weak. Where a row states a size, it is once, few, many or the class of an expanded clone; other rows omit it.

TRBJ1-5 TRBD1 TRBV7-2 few CASSLEQGNQPQHF TGTGCCAGCAGCTTAGAACAGGGGAATCAGCCCCAGCATTTT
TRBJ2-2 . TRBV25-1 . CASSELGARGTGELFF TGTGCCAGCAGTGAGCTGGGGGCAAGAGGCACCGGGGAGCTGTTTTTT
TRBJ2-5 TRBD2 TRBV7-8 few CASRLSGLGAKRETQYF TGTGCCAGCAGACTCTCAGGACTAGGCGCAAAAAGGGAGACCCAGTACTTC
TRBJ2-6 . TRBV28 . CAERDSGANVLTF TGTGCCGAACGGGACTCTGGGGCCAACGTCCTGACTTTC
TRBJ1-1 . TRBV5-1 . CASSLQTEAEAFF TGCGCCAGCAGCTTGCAGACTGAGGCCGAAGCTTTCTTT
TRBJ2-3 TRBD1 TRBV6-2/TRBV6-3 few CASSYGPYPLDRGDSTDTQYF TGTGCCAGCAGTTACGGACCTTACCCGTTGGACAGGGGAGATAGCACAGATACGCAGTATTTT
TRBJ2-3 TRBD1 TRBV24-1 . CATSDSDRDRSTDTQYF TGTGCCACCAGTGATTCAGACCGGGACAGGAGCACAGATACGCAGTATTTT
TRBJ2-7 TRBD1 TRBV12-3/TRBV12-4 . CASSLAGTGLIEQYF TGTGCCAGCAGTTTAGCCGGGACAGGCCTGATAGAGCAGTACTTC
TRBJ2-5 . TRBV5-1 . CASSLAPGESTQYF TGCGCCAGCAGCTTGGCGCCAGGCGAGTCGACCCAGTACTTC
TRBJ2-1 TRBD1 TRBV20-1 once CSARPLGTGSSYNEQFF TGCAGTGCTAGGCCTCTGGGGACAGGCAGCTCCTACAATGAGCAGTTCTTC
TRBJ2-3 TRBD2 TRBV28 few CASSSWTSGSTDTQYF TGTGCCAGCAGCTCCTGGACTAGCGGGAGCACAGATACGCAGTATTTT
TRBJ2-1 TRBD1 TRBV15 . CATSVRDRVAGEQFF TGTGCCACCAGCGTCCGGGACAGGGTGGCCGGTGAGCAGTTCTTC
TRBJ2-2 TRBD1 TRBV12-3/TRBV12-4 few CASSFLGMGQGATGELFF TGTGCCAGCAGTTTTCTCGGGATGGGACAGGGAGCGACCGGGGAGCTGTTTTTT
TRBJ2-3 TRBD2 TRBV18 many CASSLRPGLAGNTDTQYF TGTGCCAGCTCACTTCGACCCGGACTAGCGGGAAACACAGATACGCAGTATTTT
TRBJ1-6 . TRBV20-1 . CSARDFSGPHSPLHF TGCAGTGCTAGAGATTTTTCCGGGCCCCATTCACCCCTCCACTTT